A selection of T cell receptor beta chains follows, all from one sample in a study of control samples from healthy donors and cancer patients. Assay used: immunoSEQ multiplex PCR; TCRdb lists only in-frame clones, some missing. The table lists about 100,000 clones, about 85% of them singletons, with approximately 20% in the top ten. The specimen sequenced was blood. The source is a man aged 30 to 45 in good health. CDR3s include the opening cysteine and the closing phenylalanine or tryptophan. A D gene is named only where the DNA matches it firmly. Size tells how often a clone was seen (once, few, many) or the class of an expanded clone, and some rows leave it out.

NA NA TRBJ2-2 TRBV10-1 CASSEGPRTGELFF TGCGCCAGCAGTGAAGGACCCCGTACCGGGGAGCTGTTTTTT
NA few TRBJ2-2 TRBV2 CASSAWDSQTGELFF TGTGCCAGCAGTGCTTGGGACTCTCAGACCGGGGAGCTGTTTTTT
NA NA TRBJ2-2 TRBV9 CASSVVHGGGSGELFF TGTGCCAGCAGCGTAGTCCACGGGGGTGGTTCCGGGGAGCTGTTTTTT
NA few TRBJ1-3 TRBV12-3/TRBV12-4 CASTIAFRNTIYF TGTGCCAGCACCATAGCTTTCCGAAACACCATATATTTT
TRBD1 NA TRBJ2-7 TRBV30 CAWETGSSYEQYF TGTGCCTGGGAGACAGGGAGTTCCTACGAGCAGTACTTC
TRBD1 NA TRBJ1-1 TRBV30 CAWTRQGITEAFF TGTGCCTGGACAAGACAGGGCATAACTGAAGCTTTCTTT
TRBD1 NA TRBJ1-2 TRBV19 CASSIPGQVPYGYTF TGTGCCAGTAGCATTCCGGGACAGGTGCCCTATGGCTACACCTTC
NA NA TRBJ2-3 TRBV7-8 CASSQITDTQYF TGTGCCAGCAGCCAGATAACAGATACGCAGTATTTT
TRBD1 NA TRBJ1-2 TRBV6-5 CASSSTGWNYGYTF TGTGCCAGCAGTTCGACAGGGTGGAACTATGGCTACACCTTC
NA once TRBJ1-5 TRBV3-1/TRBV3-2 CASSPNVGSQPQHF TGTGCCAGCAGCCCAAATGTGGGGTCTCAGCCCCAGCATTTT
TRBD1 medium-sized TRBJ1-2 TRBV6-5 CASTMTGDGYTF TGTGCCAGCACAATGACAGGGGATGGCTACACCTTC
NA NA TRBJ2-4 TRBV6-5 CASSLELAKNIQYF TGTGCCAGCAGCCTAGAGTTAGCCAAAAACATTCAGTACTTC
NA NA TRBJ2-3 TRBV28 CASSPQGKSFDTQYF TGTGCCAGCAGCCCACAGGGTAAATCGTTCGATACGCAGTATTTT
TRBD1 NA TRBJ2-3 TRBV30 CAWNRGVTDTQYF TGTGCCTGGAACAGGGGTGTCACAGATACGCAGTATTTT
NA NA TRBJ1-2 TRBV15 CATSQLRQAYGYTF TGTGCCACCAGCCAACTCAGACAGGCCTATGGCTACACCTTC
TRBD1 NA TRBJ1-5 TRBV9 CASSVGTGNQPQHF TGTGCCAGCAGCGTAGGGACAGGGAATCAGCCCCAGCATTTT